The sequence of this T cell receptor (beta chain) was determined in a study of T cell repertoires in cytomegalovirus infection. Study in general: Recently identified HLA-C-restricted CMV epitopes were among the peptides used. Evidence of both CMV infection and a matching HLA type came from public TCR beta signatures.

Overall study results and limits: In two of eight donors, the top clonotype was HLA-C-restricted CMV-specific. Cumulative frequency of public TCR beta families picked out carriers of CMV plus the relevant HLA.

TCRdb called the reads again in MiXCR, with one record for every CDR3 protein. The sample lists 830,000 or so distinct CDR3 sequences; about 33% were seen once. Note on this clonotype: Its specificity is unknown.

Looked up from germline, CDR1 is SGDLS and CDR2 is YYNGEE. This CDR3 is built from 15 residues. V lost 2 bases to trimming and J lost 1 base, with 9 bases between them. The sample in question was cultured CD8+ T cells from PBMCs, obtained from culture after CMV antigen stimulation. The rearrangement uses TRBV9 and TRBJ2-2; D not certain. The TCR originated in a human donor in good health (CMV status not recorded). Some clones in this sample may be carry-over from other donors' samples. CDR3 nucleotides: TGTGCCAGCAGCGTGAGTCCAATGAACACCGGGGAGCTGTTTTTT. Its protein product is CASSVSPMNTGELFF.